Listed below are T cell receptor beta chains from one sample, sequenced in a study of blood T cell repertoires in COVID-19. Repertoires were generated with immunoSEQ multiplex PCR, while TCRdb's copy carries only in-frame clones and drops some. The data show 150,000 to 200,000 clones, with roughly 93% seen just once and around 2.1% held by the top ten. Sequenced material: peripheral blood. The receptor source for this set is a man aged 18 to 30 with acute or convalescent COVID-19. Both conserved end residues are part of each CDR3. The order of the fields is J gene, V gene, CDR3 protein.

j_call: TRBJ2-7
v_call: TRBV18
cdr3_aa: CASSPKDRAAFYEQYF

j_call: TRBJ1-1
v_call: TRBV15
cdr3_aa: CATSIRQGDTEAFF

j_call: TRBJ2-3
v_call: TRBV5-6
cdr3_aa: CASSFDSAGGDTQYF

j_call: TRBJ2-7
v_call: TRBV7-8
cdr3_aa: CASSPAGPTHYEQYF

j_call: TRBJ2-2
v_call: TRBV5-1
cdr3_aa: CASSYDRSATGELFF

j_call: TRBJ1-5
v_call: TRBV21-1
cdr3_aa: CASSRSGDRGCLSQPQHF

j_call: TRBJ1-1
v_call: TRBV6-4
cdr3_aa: CASSQGVGQYEAFF

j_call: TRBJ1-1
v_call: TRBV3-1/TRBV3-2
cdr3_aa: CASSQARRTEAFF

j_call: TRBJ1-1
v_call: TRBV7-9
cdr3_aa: CASSSDTDTEAFF

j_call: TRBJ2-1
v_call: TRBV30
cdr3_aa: CAWSGGLNNEQFF

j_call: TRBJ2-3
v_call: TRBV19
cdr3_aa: CATTYDTDTQYF

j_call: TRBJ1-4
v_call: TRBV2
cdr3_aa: CASSEDRHNEKLFF

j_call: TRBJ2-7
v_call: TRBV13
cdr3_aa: CASSEGLSYEQYF

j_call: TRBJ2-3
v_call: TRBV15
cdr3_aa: CATSREVLLADTQYF

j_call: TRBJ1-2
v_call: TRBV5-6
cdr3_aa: CASSFPGLKDGYGYTF

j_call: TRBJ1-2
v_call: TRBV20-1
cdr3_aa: CSASPHTGLYGYTF

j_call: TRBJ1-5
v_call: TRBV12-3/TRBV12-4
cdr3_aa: CASSLAPPAQHF

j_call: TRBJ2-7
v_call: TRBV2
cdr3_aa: CASASGHQYEQYF

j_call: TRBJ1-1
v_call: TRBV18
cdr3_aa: CASSPGQGPNTEAFF

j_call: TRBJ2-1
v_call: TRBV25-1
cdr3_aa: CASSDQLAASYNEQFF

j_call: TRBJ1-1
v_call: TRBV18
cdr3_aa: CASSQGQNTEAFF

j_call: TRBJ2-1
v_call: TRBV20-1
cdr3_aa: CSCHGYNEQFF

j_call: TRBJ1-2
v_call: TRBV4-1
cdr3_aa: CASSQNSFYGYTF

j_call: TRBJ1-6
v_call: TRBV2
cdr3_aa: CASTPGQYNSPLHF

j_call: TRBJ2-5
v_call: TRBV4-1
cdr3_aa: CASSQWVGEAQYF

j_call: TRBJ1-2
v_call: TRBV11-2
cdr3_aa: CASSLDIYGYTF

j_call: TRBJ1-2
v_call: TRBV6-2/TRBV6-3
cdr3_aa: CASSSRVLDGYTF

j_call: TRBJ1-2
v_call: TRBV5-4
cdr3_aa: CASSRAGLNNYGYTF

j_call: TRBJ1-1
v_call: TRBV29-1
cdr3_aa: CSVEDRNTEAFF

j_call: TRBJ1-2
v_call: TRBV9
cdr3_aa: CASSVLAGQGGDGYTF

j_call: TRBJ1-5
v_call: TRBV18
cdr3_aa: CASSPNPNNQPQHF

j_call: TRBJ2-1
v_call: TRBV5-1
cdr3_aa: CASSQAGTSGRMEQFF

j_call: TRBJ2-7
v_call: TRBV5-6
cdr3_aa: CASSAAGEQYF

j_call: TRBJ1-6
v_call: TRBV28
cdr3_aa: CAMGSSYNSPLHF

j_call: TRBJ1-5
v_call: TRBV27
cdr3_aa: CASSPHPDPTGRPQHF

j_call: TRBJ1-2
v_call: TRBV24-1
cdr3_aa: CATSDFTAGHGYTF

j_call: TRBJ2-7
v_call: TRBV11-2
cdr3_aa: CASSLRSGTGLYDEQYF

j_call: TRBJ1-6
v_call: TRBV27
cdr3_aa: CASSSGNGNSPLHF

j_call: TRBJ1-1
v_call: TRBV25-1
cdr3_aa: CASSVTVNTEAFF

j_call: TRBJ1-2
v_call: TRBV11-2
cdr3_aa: CASSLLGGTVSGYTF

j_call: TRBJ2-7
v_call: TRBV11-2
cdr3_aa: CASSSARGGEQYF

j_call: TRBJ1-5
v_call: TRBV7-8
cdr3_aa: CASSQDRVRNQPQHF

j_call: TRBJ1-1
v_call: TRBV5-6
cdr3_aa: CASSTRVVMNTEAFF

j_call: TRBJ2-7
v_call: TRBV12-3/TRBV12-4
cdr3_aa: CASSPRLAVVQYF

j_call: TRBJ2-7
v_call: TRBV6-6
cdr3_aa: CASSYTGQLYEQYF

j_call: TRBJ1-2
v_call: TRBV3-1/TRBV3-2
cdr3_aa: CASSQERGRGYTF

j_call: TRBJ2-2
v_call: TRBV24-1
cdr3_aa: CATSARTGAGGELFF

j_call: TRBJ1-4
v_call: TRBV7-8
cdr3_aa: CASSLRGLSSNEKLFF

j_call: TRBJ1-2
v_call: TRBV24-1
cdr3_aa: CATSETGFSEGYTF

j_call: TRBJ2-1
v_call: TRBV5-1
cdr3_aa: CASSLMGPPNYNEQFF

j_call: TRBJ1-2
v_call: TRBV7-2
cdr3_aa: CASSQGFGYTF